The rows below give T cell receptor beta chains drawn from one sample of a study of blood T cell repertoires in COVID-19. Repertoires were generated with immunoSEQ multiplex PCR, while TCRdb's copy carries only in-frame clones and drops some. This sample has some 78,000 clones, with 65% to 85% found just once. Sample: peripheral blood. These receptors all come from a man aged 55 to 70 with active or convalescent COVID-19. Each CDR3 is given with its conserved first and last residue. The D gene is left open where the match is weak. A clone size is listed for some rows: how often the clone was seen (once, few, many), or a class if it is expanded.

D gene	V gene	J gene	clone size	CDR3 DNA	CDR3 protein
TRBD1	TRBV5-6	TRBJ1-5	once	TGTGCCAGCAGCCGGGCTTTACAGGGGGGTACGGACAATCAGCCCCAGCATTTT	CASSRALQGGTDNQPQHF
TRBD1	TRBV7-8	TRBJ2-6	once	TGTGCCAGCATTGGTCGGACAGGGGGACCTGGGGCCAACGTCCTGACTTTC	CASIGRTGGPGANVLTF
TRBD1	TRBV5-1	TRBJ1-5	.	TGCGCCAGCATCCGTCACCGGGACAGGGGAAATCAGCCCCAGCATTTT	CASIRHRDRGNQPQHF
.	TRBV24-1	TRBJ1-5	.	TGTGCCACCAGTGATTCGGGAAATAATCAGCCCCAGCATTTT	CATSDSGNNQPQHF
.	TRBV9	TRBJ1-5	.	TGTGCCAGCAGCGTAGGCCTCTTGACAGGTCACGGCGATCAGCCCCAGCATTTT	CASSVGLLTGHGDQPQHF
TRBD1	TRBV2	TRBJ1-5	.	TGTGCCAGCAGGACAGGGGCTTATCAGCCCCAGCATTTT	CASRTGAYQPQHF
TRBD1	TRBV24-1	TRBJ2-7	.	TGTGCCACCAGCAGACAGGGGTGCGAGCAGTACTTC	CATSRQGCEQYF
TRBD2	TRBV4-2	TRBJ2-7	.	TGTGCCAGCAGCCAAGATACAACTAGCGGGGTTTACGAGCAGTACTTC	CASSQDTTSGVYEQYF
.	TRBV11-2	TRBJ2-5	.	TGTGCCAGCAGCTTAGTAGGCGGCGTATCGCAAGAGACCCAGTACTTC	CASSLVGGVSQETQYF
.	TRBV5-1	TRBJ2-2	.	TGCGCCAGCAGTTACAGGGAGACCAACACCGGGGAGCTGTTTTTT	CASSYRETNTGELFF
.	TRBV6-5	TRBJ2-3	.	TGTGCCAGCAGTTACTCCTTCCAGCGAACAGATACGCAGTATTTT	CASSYSFQRTDTQYF
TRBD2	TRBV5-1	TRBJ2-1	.	TGCGCCAGCAGCTTAGGACTAGCGGGGGGGAACAATGAGCAGTTCTTC	CASSLGLAGGNNEQFF
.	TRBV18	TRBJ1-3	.	TGTGCCAGCTCTCCCGACACTCTGGGAAACACCATATATTTT	CASSPDTLGNTIYF
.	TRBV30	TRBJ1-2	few	TGTGCCTGGAGTGTGCAGGACTATGGCTACACCTTC	CAWSVQDYGYTF
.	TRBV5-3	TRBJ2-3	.	TGTGCCAGAAGCTTGGAGGCAGGGGGCACAGATACGCAGTATTTT	CARSLEAGGTDTQYF
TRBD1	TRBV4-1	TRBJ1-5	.	TGCGCCAGCAGACGCAATTTCGGGACAGCGAACAATCAGCCCCAGCATTTT	CASRRNFGTANNQPQHF
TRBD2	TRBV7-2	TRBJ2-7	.	TGTGCCAGCAGCTTAGGGGAGGGGATCGGCTACGAGCAGTACTTC	CASSLGEGIGYEQYF
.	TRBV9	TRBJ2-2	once	TGTGCCAGCAGCGTAGATGGAGGGTGGGGCACCGGGGAGCTGTTTTTT	CASSVDGGWGTGELFF
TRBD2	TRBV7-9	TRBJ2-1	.	TGTGCCAGCAGCTCCCTAGCGGGGGTTGAGCAGTTCTTC	CASSSLAGVEQFF
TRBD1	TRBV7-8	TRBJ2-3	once	TGTGCCAGCAGCCCATTTACAGGGGCAGATACGCAGTATTTT	CASSPFTGADTQYF
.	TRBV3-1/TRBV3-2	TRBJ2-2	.	TGTGCCAGCAGCCAAGGTCAGGGCCTCGGGGAGCTGTTTTTT	CASSQGQGLGELFF
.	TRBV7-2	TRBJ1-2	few	TGTGCCAGCAGCTTAGCGGCACAGAACTATGGCTACACCTTC	CASSLAAQNYGYTF
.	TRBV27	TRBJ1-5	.	TGTGCCAGCAGTTTATCGGAAGCGGCCCCCCAGCATTTT	CASSLSEAAPQHF
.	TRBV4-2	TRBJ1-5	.	TGTGCCAGCAGCCACATAGGGGAGGGGAGAAGCAATCAGCCCCAGCATTTT	CASSHIGEGRSNQPQHF
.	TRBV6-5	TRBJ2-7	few	TGTGCCAGCAGGAGAGACAGGATGAGCGGGGTCGAGCAGTACTTC	CASRRDRMSGVEQYF
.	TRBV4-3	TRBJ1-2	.	TGCGCCAGCAGCCAAGATGGAGGGAATGGCTATGGCTACACCTTC	CASSQDGGNGYGYTF
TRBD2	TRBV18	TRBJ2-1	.	TGTGCCAGCTCACTTCGACTAGCGGGGGGCCGGGATGAGCAGTTCTTC	CASSLRLAGGRDEQFF
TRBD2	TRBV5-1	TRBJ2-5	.	TGCGCCAGCAGCGGAAGCGGGGGGCAAGAGACCCAGTACTTC	CASSGSGGQETQYF
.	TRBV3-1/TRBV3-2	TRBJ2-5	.	TGTGCCAGCAGCGCCGGACTCCGCGAGACCCAGTACTTC	CASSAGLRETQYF
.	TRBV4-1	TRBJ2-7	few	TGCGCCAGCAGCCAAGGTAGGACAGAATCCTACGAGCAGTACTTC	CASSQGRTESYEQYF
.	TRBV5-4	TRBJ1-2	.	TGTGCCAGCAGCCCGGAGGGCAGATCGAACTATGGCTACACCTTC	CASSPEGRSNYGYTF
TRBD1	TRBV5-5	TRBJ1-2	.	TGTGCCAGCAGCTCCCGGACAGGGGGCGAAAACTATGGCTACACCTTC	CASSSRTGGENYGYTF
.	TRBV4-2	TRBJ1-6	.	TGTGCCAGCAGCCAAGAGGCCAGGCAAATGGGTAATTCACCCCTCCACTTT	CASSQEARQMGNSPLHF
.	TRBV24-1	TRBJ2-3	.	TGTGCCACCAGTGAATTTGGGCAGGGAACAGATACGCAGTATTTT	CATSEFGQGTDTQYF
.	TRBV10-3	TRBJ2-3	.	TGTGCCATCAGTGATAGCCGAAGCACAGATACGCAGTATTTT	CAISDSRSTDTQYF
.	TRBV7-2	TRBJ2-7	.	TGTGCCAGCAGCTCCAATACCGCCGGAGCCTACGAGCAGTACTTC	CASSSNTAGAYEQYF
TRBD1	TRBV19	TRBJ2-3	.	TGTGCCAGTACCCCCGGGACAGGTTATCCTAGCACAGATACGCAGTATTTT	CASTPGTGYPSTDTQYF
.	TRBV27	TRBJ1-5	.	TGTGCCAGCAGTTTTTCGGGGATTCGCAATCAGCCCCAGCATTTT	CASSFSGIRNQPQHF
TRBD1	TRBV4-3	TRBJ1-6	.	TGCGCCAGCGCCTCAATCCAGTCCGGGACAGGGAATTCACCCCTCCACTTT	CASASIQSGTGNSPLHF
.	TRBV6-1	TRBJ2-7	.	TGTGCCAGCAGTGAGGGGCAACCCTACGAGCAGTACTTC	CASSEGQPYEQYF
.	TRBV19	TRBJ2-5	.	TGTGCCAGTAGGGCCGCGGGTGAAGAGACCCAGTACTTC	CASRAAGEETQYF